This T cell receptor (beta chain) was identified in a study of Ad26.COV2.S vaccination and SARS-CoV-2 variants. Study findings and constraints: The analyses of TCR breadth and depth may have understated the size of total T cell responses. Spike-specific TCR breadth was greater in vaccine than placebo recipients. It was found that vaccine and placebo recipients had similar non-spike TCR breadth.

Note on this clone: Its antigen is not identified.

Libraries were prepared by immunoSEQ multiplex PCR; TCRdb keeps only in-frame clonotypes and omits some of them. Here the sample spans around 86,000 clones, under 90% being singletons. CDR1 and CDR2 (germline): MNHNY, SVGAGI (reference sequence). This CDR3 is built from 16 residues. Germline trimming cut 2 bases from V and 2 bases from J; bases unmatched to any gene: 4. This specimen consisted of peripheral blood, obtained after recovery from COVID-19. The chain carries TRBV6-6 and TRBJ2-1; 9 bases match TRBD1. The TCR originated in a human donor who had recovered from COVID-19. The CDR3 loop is CASSYPQGATYNEQFF. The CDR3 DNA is TGTGCCAGCAGTTACCCACAGGGGGCCACCTACAATGAGCAGTTCTTC.